This TCR beta chain emerged from a study of blood T cell repertoires in COVID-19. Whole-study context: In each case, the material was cDNA or gDNA derived from T cells, B-cell-depleted T cells, or PBMCs.

In the original workflow: For nucleated cells, counts were estimated from reference gene primer amplification. TCRdb's table, derived via immunoSEQ multiplex PCR, lists solely in-frame clones and lacks some. V, J and clone size are those of that table, while D and trimming were read from the DNA. This table has about 190,000 clones, 90% appearing once. V dropped 6 bases and J dropped 5; count of bases not matched to a gene: 3. Germline CDR1 reads MDHEN; CDR2 reads SYDVKM. The CDR3 sequence is 13 residues long. This chain uses TRBV28 with TRBJ1-5; 8 positions match TRBD1. The sequence came from a man over 45 with acute or convalescent COVID-19. Sequencing input: peripheral blood. The CDR3 loop reads CASRGQDYQPQHF. CDR3 nucleotides: TGTGCCAGCAGGGGACAGGACTATCAGCCCCAGCATTTT.